These T cell receptor beta chains were read from a single sample in a study of early T cells in non-severe SARS-CoV-2 infection. TCRdb fed the 5' RACE reads into MiXCR, producing one record per CDR3 protein. The data hold about 63,000 distinct CDR3 sequences, with roughly 13% observed a single time. Input material: whole blood. These receptors all come from an adult who was a healthcare worker with PCR-confirmed SARS-CoV-2 infection or an uninfected control (not recorded which). The CDR3 runs from the conserved cysteine through the conserved F or W.

v_call	j_call	cdr3_aa
TRBV6-1	TRBJ2-5	CASSEPAGYQETQYF
TRBV18	TRBJ2-2	CASSPAGTGGNGELFF
TRBV29-1	TRBJ2-5	CSVGTSGVETQYF
TRBV19	TRBJ2-3	CASSMNRGRTDTQYF
TRBV4-3	TRBJ2-7	CASSQDRQGMFEQYF
TRBV11-2	TRBJ2-1	CASSSYSVTSGGSWNEQFF
TRBV29-1	TRBJ2-3	CSVDPTGGQAQYF
TRBV7-2	TRBJ2-7	CASRYSGAYEQYF
TRBV4-3	TRBJ1-6	CASSPGRENSPLHF
TRBV9	TRBJ2-3	CASSAPQGAGDTQYF
TRBV29-1	TRBJ1-2	CSVEGQGGGGYTF
TRBV7-9	TRBJ1-3	CASEGTGRNTIYF
TRBV7-6	TRBJ1-1	CASTSVVTEAFF
TRBV5-5	TRBJ2-7	CASSLGQYEQYF